One sample yielded the 8 T cell receptor beta chains listed below, sequenced in a study of blood T cell repertoires in COVID-19. Sequenced by immunoSEQ multiplex PCR; TCRdb stores in-frame clones only, minus some. The table lists 150,000 or so clones, roughly 82% of them singletons. Sequencing was performed on PBMCs or T cells enriched from blood (not recorded which). The receptor source for this set is a man over 45 who had recovered from COVID-19.

This chain joins TRBV6-5 and TRBJ2-7, with TRBD1 identical over 8 bases. This CDR3 has 13 residues. Germline V gene lookup returns CDR1 MNHEY and CDR2 SVGAGI. J gave up 4 bases and V 4 bases, and 3 bases lay outside the gene matches. The CDR3 bases are TGTGCCAGCAGTTGGGACAGGAGTTACGAGCAGTACTTC. It encodes CASSWDRSYEQYF.

The rearrangement uses TRBV5-4 and TRBJ1-1, with D hard to call. The length of the CDR3 is 14 residues. Germline V lookup: CDR1 SGHNT, CDR2 YYREEE (reference sequence). Trimming shortened V by 0 bases and J by 3 bases, and 9 bases separated the two germline ends. CDR3 nucleotide sequence: TGTGCCAGCAGCTTGGCGCGAGGCCACACTGAAGCTTTCTTT. It is translated as CASSLARGHTEAFF.

This chain links TRBV19 with TRBJ1-1; 9 nucleotides agree with TRBD1. CDR3 length: 16 amino acids. J lost 0 bases, V lost 10 bases, and 12 bases had no gene match. CDR1 and CDR2 from the germline V gene are LNHDA and SQIVND (reference sequence). In nucleotides, the CDR3 is TGTGCCACTTCGAGGGGGACAGGGATCATGAACACTGAAGCTTTCTTT. Its translation is CATSRGTGIMNTEAFF.

The rearrangement uses TRBV12-3 or TRBV12-4 and TRBJ1-1; D gene uncertain. Trimming removed 10 bases at V and 1 base at J, with 7 bases between. This CDR3 is built from 11 residues. The CDR3 is CATPGNTEAFF. In DNA, the CDR3 is TGTGCCACCCCCGGGAACACTGAAGCTTTCTTT.

J is TRBJ2-2 and V is TRBV6-5; TRBD1 matches 7 bases. The V gene end was trimmed by 4 bases and the J gene end by 7 bases; junction bases not matched to a gene: 6. Per the germline V gene, CDR1 is MNHEY and CDR2 is SVGAGI. CDR3 length: 14 residues. CDR3 amino acids: CASSLDRVNGELFF. The DNA for the CDR3 is TGTGCCAGCAGTTTAGACAGGGTAAACGGGGAGCTGTTTTTT.

J is TRBJ2-1 and V is TRBV13; 13 bases fit TRBD2. The V gene's germline CDR1 is PRHDT and CDR2 FYEKMQ (reference sequence). The CDR3 sequence is 16 residues long. V was pared by 5 bases and J by 7 bases, with 8 bases of the junction left unmatched. CDR3 sequence: CASSIWTSGRENEQFF. For the CDR3, the DNA is TGTGCCAGCAGCATATGGACTAGCGGGAGAGAGAATGAGCAGTTCTTC.

The chain joins TRBV28 to TRBJ1-2; D uncertain. The CDR3 has 15 residues. Deletions cut 2 bases from V and 5 bases from J, with 15 bases between. Germline assignment: CDR1 MDHEN and CDR2 SYDVKM. CDR3 loop: CASSLGGVTLYGYTF. The CDR3 DNA sequence: TGTGCCAGCAGTTTAGGCGGGGTAACGTTGTATGGCTACACCTTC.

The chain recombines TRBV11-1 with TRBJ2-5; 7 nucleotides align to TRBD1. The CDR3 spans 14 residues. Germline lookup yields CDR1 SGHAT and CDR2 FQDESV (reference sequence). V lost 5 bases, J lost 4 bases, and 7 bases stayed unmatched. CDR3 DNA: TGTGCCAGCAGCAAACCGGGACAGTTAGAGACCCAGTACTTC. Translated, it gives CASSKPGQLETQYF.